This T cell receptor beta chain stems from a study of T cell responses to AZD1222 COVID-19 vaccine. On the study more broadly: The study pooled second doses at about 4 or about 12 weeks.

Overall study results and limits: The study found Spike-specific TCR breadth and depth rose after two AZD1222 doses. The donor cohort was predominantly white British with a female majority, and clonal diversity may have been underestimated. Nearly half of spike-specific TCRs reportedly go after variant regions that carry no mutations.

Here immunoSEQ multiplex PCR was the method, and the copy in TCRdb shows in-frame clones only, minus some. The sample holds 100,000 to 150,000 clones, around 89% seen once. This clone was counted a few times. Its target is unknown. The germline gives CDR1 MGHRA, CDR2 YSYEKL. The CDR3 consists of 16 residues. Trimming cost V 0 bases and J 7 bases; bases outside gene matches: 11. V gene TRBV4-1 combines with J gene TRBJ1-2, with 7 positions matching TRBD1. This TCR derives from an adult in good health. Sample: peripheral blood, taken on day 0 of AZD1222 vaccination. The CDR3 loop is CASSQDLSQGGSGYTF. CDR3 nucleotides: TGCGCCAGCAGCCAAGATCTTTCGCAGGGGGGCAGTGGCTACACCTTC.